The 12 T cell receptor beta chains presented below share a single source sample, sequenced in a study of tumor-infiltrating lymphocytes in glioblastoma multiforme. Multiple V-beta primers and a C-beta primer amplified TCRB from RNA. TCRdb re-called the multiplex PCR reads through MiXCR, storing one row per CDR3 protein. The sample carries more than 10,000 distinct CDR3 sequences, approximately 71% recorded once. The sample was brain tumor tissue. Receptor source: a male donor with glioblastoma.

A word on this clonotype: One junction end does not reproduce the germline sequence, and a read error may be involved. V usage is TRBV6-4 and J usage is TRBJ2-3; 8 bases are a match to TRBD2. The CDR3 has 19 residues. Germline V CDR1 and CDR2: MRHNA, SNTAGT. The CDR3 DNA reads as TGTGCCAGCACTTTTCTGAGGACGCGGGGGGCTGTTCGGACAGATTCGCAGTATTTT. Its translation: CASTFLRTRGAVRTDSQYF.

With regard to this clonotype: The conserved closing phenylalanine or tryptophan is absent in this CDR3, likely reflecting a read error. The V and J genes are TRBV10-2 and TRBJ2-3, with TRBD2 as a possible D gene (7 bases). This CDR3 is built from 15 residues. The V gene's germline CDR1 is WSHSY and CDR2 SAAADI. CDR3 loop: CVSSEAGAGADTQYL. DNA of the CDR3: TGCGTCAGCAGTGAGGCGGGGGCCGGGGCAGATACGCAGTATCTT.

There are a few counts of this clonotype. The chain's CDR3 is CASSSGEGGKLNTEAFF. Written as DNA, the CDR3 is TGTGCCAGCAGCTCTGGAGAGGGAGGGAAGTTGAACACTGAAGCTTTCTTT. The chain joins TRBV12-3 or TRBV12-4 to TRBJ1-1, with unresolved D. Trimming took 6 bases from V and 0 from J, leaving 20 bases between them. CDR3 length equals 17 residues.

This clonotype appeared a few times. The J gene is TRBJ2-5, the V gene TRBV29-1, with TRBD1 as a possible D gene (6 bases). Germline V gene lookup returns CDR1 SQVTM and CDR2 ANQGSEA. This CDR3 contains 13 residues. The CDR3 nucleotides are TGCAGTTGGGGCTCAGGGGACCAAGAGACCCAGTACTTC. Residues: CSWGSGDQETQYF.

This sequence joins TRBV9 and TRBJ1-4; no clear D. V was clipped by 0 bases and J by 4 bases, with 10 bases between them. Germline V lookup: CDR1 SGDLS, CDR2 YYNGEE. The length of the CDR3 is 15 residues. The DNA of the CDR3 is TGTGCCAGCAGCGTAGATGGCAGCCTTAATGAAAAACTGTTTTTT. It translates to CASSVDGSLNEKLFF.

As concerns this clonotype: The CDR3 carries no conserved terminal phenylalanine or tryptophan, so it likely arises from a read error. CDR3 DNA sequence: TGCAGTGCCTATCCCCCCAATGGGGTTGACACTGAGGCTTTCCTT. This gives the protein CSAYPPNGVDTEAFL. The genes are TRBV20-1 and TRBJ1-1; the D is unclear. The CDR3 totals 15 residues. Germline CDR1 DFQATT, CDR2 SNEGSKA (reference sequence).

Only a few counts were recorded for this clonotype. CDR3 amino acids: CSVTAGGPWEQFF. For the CDR3, the DNA is TGCAGTGTCACAGCGGGAGGGCCTTGGGAGCAGTTCTTC. The chain has TRBV20-1 and TRBJ2-1; 10 nucleotides line up with TRBD2. In germline, CDR1 is DFQATT, CDR2 SNEGSKA (reference sequence). Trimming took 7 bases from V and 10 from J; bases not matched to a gene: 10. This CDR3 contains 13 residues.

Only a few counts were recorded for this clonotype. V usage is TRBV29-1 and J usage is TRBJ2-5, with D perhaps being TRBD1 or TRBD2 (7 bases each). The V gene lost 6 bases and the J gene lost 5 bases, with 16 bases spanning the gap. This CDR3 has 13 amino acids. Looked up from germline, CDR1 is SQVTM and CDR2 is ANQGSEA. Written as DNA, the CDR3 is TGCAGCGTATACAGGGGAGGGTTGGAGACCCAGTACTTC. It encodes CSVYRGGLETQYF.

This clonotype came up a few times. V usage is TRBV7-3 and J usage is TRBJ2-2; D unclear. V was pared by 5 bases and J by 7 bases, with 8 bases between. Germline CDR1 SGHTA, CDR2 FQGTGA. The CDR3 sequence is 12 residues long. CDR3 amino acids: CASSLMNGELFF. As DNA, the CDR3 is TGTGCCAGCAGCCTTATGAACGGGGAGCTGTTTTTT.

V and J are TRBV11-3 and TRBJ2-7; 12 bases align to TRBD2. Germline assignment: CDR1 SGHNT and CDR2 YENEEA. This CDR3 has 15 amino acids. The J segment lost 6 bases and the V segment lost 4 bases, leaving 7 bases of the junction unmatched. CDR3 in amino acids: CASSSTGTSGREQYF. In DNA, the CDR3 is TGTGCCAGCAGCTCAACCGGGACTAGCGGGCGCGAGCAGTACTTC.

The rearrangement joins TRBV20-1 to TRBJ2-5; the D is unclear. V gave up 1 base and J gave up 4 bases, with 22 bases separating them. CDR1 DFQATT and CDR2 SNEGSKA come from the germline V gene (reference sequence). The CDR3 covers 17 residues. The CDR3 DNA sequence: TGCAGTGCTAGAGTCACACTTGTGGGCCCGATACGAGAGACCCAGTACTTC. Its protein product is CSARVTLVGPIRETQYF.

Details on this clonotype: At one end the junction does not follow the germline gene, possibly because of a read error. The chain links TRBV4-1 to TRBJ2-1; D not certain. Per germline, CDR1 MGHRA and CDR2 YSYEKL. CDR3 length: 16 residues. CDR3: CASSLRLGSSYNEQFF. Written as DNA, the CDR3 is TGCGCCAGCAGCCTCCGACTCGGTAGCTCCTATAATGAGCAGTTCTTC.